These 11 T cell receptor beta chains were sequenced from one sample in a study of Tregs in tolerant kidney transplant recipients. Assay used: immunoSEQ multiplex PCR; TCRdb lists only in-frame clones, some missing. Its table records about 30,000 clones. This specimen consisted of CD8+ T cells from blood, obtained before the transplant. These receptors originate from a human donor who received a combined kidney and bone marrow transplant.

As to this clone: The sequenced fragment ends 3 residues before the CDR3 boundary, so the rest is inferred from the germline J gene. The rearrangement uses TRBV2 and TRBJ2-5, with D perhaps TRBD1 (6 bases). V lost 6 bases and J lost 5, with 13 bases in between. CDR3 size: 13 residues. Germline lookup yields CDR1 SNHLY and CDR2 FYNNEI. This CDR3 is CASRAQGDETQYF. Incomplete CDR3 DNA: TGTGCCAGCAGGGCACAGGGTGACGAGACC. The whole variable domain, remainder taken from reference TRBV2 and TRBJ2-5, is EPEVTQTPSHQVTQMGQEVILRCVPISNHLYFYWYRQILGQKVEFLVSFYNNEISEKSEIFDDQFSVERPDGSNFTLKIRSTKLEDSAMYFCASRAQGDETQYFGPGTRLLVL.

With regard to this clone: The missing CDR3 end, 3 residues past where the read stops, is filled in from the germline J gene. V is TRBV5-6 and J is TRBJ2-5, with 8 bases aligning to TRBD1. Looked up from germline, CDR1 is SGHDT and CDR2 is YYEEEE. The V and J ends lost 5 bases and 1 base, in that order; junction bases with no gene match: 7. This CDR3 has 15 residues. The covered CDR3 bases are TGTGCCAGCAGTCCTCCCGGGACAGGCCAAGAGACC. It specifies CASSPPGTGQET. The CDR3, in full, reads CASSPPGTGQETQYF. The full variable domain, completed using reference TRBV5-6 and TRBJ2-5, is DAGVTQSPTHLIKTRGQQVTLRCSPKSGHDTVSWYQQALGQGPQFIFQYYEEEERQRGNFPDRFSGHQFPNYSSELNVNALLLGDSALYLCASSPPGTGQETQYFGPGTRLLVL.

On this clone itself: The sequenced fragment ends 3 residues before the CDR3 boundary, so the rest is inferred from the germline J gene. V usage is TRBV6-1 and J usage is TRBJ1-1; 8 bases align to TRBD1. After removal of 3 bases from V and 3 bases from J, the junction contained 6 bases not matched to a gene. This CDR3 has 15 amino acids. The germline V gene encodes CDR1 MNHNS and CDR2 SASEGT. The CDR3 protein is CASSEFTGGDTEAFF. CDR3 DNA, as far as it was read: TGTGCCAGCAGTGAGTTCACAGGGGGTGACACTGAA.

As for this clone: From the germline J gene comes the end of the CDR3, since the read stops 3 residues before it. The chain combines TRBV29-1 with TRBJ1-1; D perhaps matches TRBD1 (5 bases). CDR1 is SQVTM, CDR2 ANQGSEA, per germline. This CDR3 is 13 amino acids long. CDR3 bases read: TGCAGCGTTAGAAGGGTGACAGCCCAAGAA. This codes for CSVRRVTAQE. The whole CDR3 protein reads CSVRRVTAQEAFF.

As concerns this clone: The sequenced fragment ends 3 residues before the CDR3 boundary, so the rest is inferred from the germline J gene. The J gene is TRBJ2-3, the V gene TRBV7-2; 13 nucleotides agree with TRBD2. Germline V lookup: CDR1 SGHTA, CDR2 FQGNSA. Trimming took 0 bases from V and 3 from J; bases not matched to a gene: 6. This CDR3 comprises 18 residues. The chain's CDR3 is CASSLAPGLAGPTDTQYF. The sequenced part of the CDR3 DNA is TGTGCCAGCAGCTTAGCCCCGGGACTAGCGGGACCAACAGATACG.

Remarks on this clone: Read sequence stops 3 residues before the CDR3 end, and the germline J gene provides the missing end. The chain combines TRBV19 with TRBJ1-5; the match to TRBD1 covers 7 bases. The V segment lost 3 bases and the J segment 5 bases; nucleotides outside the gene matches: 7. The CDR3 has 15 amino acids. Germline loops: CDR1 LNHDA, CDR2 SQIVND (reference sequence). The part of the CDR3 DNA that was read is TGTGCCAGTAGTATGTTCGCAGGGGGTCATCAGCCC. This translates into CASSMFAGGHQP. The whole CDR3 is CASSMFAGGHQPQHF.

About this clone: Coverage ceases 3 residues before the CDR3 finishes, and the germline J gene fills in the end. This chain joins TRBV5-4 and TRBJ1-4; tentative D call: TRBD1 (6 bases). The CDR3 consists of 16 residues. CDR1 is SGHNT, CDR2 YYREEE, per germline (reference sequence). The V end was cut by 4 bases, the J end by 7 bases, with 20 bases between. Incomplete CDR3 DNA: TGTGCCAGCAGCAGCGCCGGTGGACAGTTGATTGAAAAA. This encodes CASSSAGGQLIEK. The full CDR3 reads CASSSAGGQLIEKLFF.

The CDR3 here is CASSASGIGSYEQYF. The CDR3 bases that were read are TGTGCCAGCAGCGCCAGCGGGATCGGCTCCTACGAG. The chain has TRBV13 and TRBJ2-7; 7 positions agree with TRBD2. The DNA ends 3 residues before the CDR3 does, and the rest of the CDR3 is filled in from the germline J gene. The CDR3 covers 15 residues. From germline, CDR1 is PRHDT and CDR2 FYEKMQ (reference sequence). V lost 5 bases to trimming and J lost 0 bases; unmatched junction nucleotides: 7.

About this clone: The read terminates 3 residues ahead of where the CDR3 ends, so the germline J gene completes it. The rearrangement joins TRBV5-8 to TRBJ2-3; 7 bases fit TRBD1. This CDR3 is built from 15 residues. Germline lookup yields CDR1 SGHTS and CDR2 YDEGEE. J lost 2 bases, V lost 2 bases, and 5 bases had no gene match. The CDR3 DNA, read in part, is TGTGCCAGCAGCTTCGACAGGGATCACACAGATACG. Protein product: CASSFDRDHTDT. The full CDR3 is CASSFDRDHTDTQYF.

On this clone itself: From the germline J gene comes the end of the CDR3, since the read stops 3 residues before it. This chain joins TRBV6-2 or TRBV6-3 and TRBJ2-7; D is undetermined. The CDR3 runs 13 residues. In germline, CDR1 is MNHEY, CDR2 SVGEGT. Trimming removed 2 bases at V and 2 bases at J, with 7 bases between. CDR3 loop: CASSYGLTYEQYF. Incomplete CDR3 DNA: TGTGCCAGCAGTTACGGGCTAACCTACGAG.

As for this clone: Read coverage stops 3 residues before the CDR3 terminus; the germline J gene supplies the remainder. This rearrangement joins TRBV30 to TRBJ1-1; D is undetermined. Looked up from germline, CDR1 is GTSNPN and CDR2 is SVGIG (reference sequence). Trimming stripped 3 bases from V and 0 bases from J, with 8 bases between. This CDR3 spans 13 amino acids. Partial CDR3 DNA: TGTGCCTGGAGGGCAGAAATGAACACTGAA. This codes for CAWRAEMNTE. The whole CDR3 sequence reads CAWRAEMNTEAFF.